The rows below give T cell receptor beta chains drawn from one sample of a study of early T cells in non-severe SARS-CoV-2 infection. TCRdb re-derived calls from the 5' RACE reads in MiXCR, one entry per CDR3 protein. The sample includes tens of thousands of distinct CDR3 sequences, 16% of them seen just once. The source material was whole blood, sampled at baseline. The receptors originated from an adult who was a healthcare worker with PCR-confirmed SARS-CoV-2 infection or an uninfected control (not recorded which). The conserved cysteine and the conserved F or W are not part of the CDR3 here. Each record gives: J gene, CDR3 length, V gene, CDR3 protein.

>TRBJ2-1|12|TRBV6-5
ASSHKVGGGEQF
>TRBJ2-1|17|TRBV6-2/TRBV6-3
ASSYSKMVPRAPYNEQF
>TRBJ1-6|13|TRBV4-1
ASSLRSSYNSPLH
>TRBJ2-2|11|TRBV27
ASSTGEIGELF
>TRBJ2-6|15|TRBV28
ASSDRDNRPGANVLT
>TRBJ1-3|9|TRBV21-1
ASIPPYTIY
>TRBJ1-6|13|TRBV7-2
ASRVNRADNSPLH
>TRBJ2-3|11|TRBV10-3
AILGQYTDTQY
>TRBJ2-1|11|TRBV12-3/TRBV12-4
ASSLRLNNEQF
>TRBJ1-1|11|TRBV20-1
SAPGQLNTEAF
>TRBJ2-5|13|TRBV6-5
ASSWLGGEDRTQY
>TRBJ2-7|15|TRBV6-2/TRBV6-3
ASSYQGWPLAAYEQY
>TRBJ1-1|13|TRBV27
ASTRQARGDTEAF
>TRBJ2-7|10|TRBV20-1
SANRATYEQY
>TRBJ2-2|13|TRBV11-2
ASSLYPHLTGELF
>TRBJ2-7|11|TRBV28
ASSPTWRSEQY
>TRBJ2-3|13|TRBV27
ASSSVRDGTDTQY
>TRBJ2-3|9|TRBV24-1
ATPPVPGQY
>TRBJ2-1|12|TRBV12-3/TRBV12-4
ASRPARGYNEQF
>TRBJ2-1|12|TRBV28
ASKMTDGRGEQF
>TRBJ2-1|10|TRBV11-2
ASSFDGYEQF
>TRBJ2-1|11|TRBV12-3/TRBV12-4
ASSSGANNEQF
>TRBJ2-1|15|TRBV4-3
ASSQTTGLAGGGEQF
>TRBJ2-1|11|TRBV20-1
SARGRPPGEQF
>TRBJ2-1|15|TRBV27
ASSLSGRTGGKNEQF
>TRBJ2-7|10|TRBV7-6
ASSSAQYEQY
>TRBJ1-3|13|TRBV7-2
ASSLKGHSGNTIY
>TRBJ2-1|14|TRBV7-8
ASSPETSGIYNEQF
>TRBJ2-1|11|TRBV4-3
ASSQDRGRPLA
>TRBJ2-2|13|TRBV7-9
ASSLDLRGTGELF
>TRBJ1-3|11|TRBV9
ASKGIPGNTIY
>TRBJ1-1|12|TRBV5-4
ASSLGGRNTEAF
>TRBJ2-5|11|TRBV20-1
SAPKGPQETQY
>TRBJ2-5|14|TRBV4-3
ASSRNPDGSPETQY
>TRBJ2-1|9|TRBV11-1
ASSGTGEQF
>TRBJ2-1|16|TRBV7-9
ASSPPGGWEAQYNEQF
>TRBJ1-5|13|TRBV7-6
ASSLGDTSNQPQH
>TRBJ2-1|13|TRBV7-8
ASSLALGGTNEQF
>TRBJ2-5|9|TRBV29-1
STGGAETQY
>TRBJ2-7|11|TRBV7-9
ASSDQDYHEQY
>TRBJ2-7|11|TRBV28
ASSPPPTGEQY
>TRBJ1-5|10|TRBV20-1
SARNSNQPQH
>TRBJ2-1|15|TRBV27
ASRGPRGGRSYNEQF
>TRBJ2-7|12|TRBV4-1
ASSQESDYYEQY
>TRBJ2-1|15|TRBV3-1
ASSQDPPGAPYNEQF
>TRBJ2-3|13|TRBV28
ASSFLAEEGDTQY
>TRBJ2-2|10|TRBV5-4
ASSVNTGELF
>TRBJ2-2|11|TRBV12-3/TRBV12-4
ASSLTGTGELF
>TRBJ2-2|12|TRBV30
AWNQAGHSGELF
>TRBJ2-3|10|TRBV20-1
SARVPSDTQY
>TRBJ2-7|13|TRBV13
ASSLGDLQNYEQY